This TCR beta chain was sequenced for a study of T cell changes during pregnancy in multiple sclerosis. After removal of 2 bases from V and 6 bases from J, the junction contained 5 bases not matched to a gene. The CDR3 has 14 residues. Germline assignment: CDR1 MNHNY and CDR2 SVGAGI (reference sequence). Repertoires were generated with immunoSEQ multiplex PCR, while TCRdb's copy carries only in-frame clones and drops some. Of 68,000 or so clones detected, 91% appear once; the ten largest clones hold more than 0.75%. The chain couples TRBV6-6 to TRBJ2-3; the match to TRBD2 covers 7 bases. Material: peripheral blood, obtained in the second trimester of pregnancy. This TCR was sampled from a female donor with multiple sclerosis, enrolled in a pregnancy study. The CDR3 reads CASSYVNGGDTQYF. CDR3 in DNA: TGTGCCAGCAGTTACGTGAACGGGGGGGATACGCAGTATTTT.